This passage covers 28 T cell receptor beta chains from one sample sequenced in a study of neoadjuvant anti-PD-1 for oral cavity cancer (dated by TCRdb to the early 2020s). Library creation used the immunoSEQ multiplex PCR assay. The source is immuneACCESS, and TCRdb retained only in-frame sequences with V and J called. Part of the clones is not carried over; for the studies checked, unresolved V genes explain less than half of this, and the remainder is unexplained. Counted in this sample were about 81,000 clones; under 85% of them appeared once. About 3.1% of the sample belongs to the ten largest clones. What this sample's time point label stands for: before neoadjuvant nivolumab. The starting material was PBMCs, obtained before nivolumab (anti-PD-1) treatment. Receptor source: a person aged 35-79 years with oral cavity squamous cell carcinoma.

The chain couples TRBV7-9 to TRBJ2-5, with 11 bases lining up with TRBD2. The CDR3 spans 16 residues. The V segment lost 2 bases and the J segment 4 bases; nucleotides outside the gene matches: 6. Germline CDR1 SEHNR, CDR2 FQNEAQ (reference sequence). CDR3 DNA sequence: TGTGCCAGCAGCTTATCGACTAGCGGGACTGGAGAGACCCAGTACTTC. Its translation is CASSLSTSGTGETQYF.

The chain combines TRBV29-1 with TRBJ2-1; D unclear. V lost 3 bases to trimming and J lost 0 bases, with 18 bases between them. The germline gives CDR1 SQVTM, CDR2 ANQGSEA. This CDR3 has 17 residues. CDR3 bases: TGCAGCGTTGATCCCCCGTTGAAGGCGAGCTCCTACAATGAGCAGTTCTTC. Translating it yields CSVDPPLKASSYNEQFF.

In nucleotides, the CDR3 is TGTGCCAGCAGTTCTCCGGGACAGGGCCTCTATGGCTACACCTTC. This codes for CASSSPGQGLYGYTF. V and J are TRBV28 and TRBJ1-2; 9 positions agree with TRBD1. V trimming: 4 bases; J trimming: 4 bases; junction bases outside the gene matches: 7. This CDR3 spans 15 amino acids. Germline CDR1 and CDR2: MDHEN and SYDVKM.

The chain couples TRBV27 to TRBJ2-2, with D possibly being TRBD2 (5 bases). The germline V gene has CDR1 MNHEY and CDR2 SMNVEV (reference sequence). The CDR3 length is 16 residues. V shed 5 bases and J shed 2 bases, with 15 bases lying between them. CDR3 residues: CASSKERTPNTGELFF. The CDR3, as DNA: TGTGCCAGCAGTAAGGAGAGGACTCCTAACACCGGGGAGCTGTTTTTT.

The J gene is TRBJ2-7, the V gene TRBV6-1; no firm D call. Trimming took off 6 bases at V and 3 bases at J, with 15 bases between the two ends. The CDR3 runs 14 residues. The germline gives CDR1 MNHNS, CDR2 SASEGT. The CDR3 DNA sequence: TGTGCCAGCAGGCGAGACGGTTACTACTACGAGCAGTACTTC. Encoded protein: CASRRDGYYYEQYF.

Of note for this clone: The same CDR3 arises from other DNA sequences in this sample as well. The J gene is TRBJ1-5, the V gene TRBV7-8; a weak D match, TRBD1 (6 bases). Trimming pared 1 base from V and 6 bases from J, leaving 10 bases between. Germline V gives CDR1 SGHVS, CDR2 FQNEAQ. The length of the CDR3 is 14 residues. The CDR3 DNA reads TGTGCCAGCAGCTTAGAGGCAGGGGCTCAGCCCCAGCATTTT. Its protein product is CASSLEAGAQPQHF.

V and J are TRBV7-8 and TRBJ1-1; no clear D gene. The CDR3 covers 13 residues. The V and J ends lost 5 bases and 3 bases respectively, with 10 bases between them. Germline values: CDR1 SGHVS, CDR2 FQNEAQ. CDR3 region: CASSRYRDTEAFF. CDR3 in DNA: TGTGCCAGCAGCCGTTATCGGGACACTGAAGCTTTCTTT.

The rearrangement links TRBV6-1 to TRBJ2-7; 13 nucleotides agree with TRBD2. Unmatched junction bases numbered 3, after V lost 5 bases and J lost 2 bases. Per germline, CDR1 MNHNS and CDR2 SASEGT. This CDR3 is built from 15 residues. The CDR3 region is CASSLGTSGAYEQYF. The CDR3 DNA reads TGTGCCAGCAGTCTTGGGACTAGCGGGGCCTACGAGCAGTACTTC.

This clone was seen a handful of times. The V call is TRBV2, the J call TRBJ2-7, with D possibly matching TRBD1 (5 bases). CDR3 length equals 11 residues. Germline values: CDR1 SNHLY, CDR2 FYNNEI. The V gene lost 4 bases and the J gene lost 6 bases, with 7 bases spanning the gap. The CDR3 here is CASSGTGEQYF. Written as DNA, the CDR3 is TGTGCCAGCAGTGGCACAGGCGAGCAGTACTTC.

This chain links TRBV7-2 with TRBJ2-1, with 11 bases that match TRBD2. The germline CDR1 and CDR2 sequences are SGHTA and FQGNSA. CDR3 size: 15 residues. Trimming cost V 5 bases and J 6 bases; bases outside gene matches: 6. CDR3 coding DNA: TGTGCCAGCAGCCCTACTAGCGGGAGAGTCAATGAGCAGTTCTTC. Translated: CASSPTSGRVNEQFF.

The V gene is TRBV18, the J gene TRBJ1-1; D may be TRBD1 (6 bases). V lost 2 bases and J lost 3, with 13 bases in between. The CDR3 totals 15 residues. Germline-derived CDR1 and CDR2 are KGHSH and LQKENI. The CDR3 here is CASSPSAGGHTEAFF. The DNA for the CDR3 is TGTGCCAGCTCACCATCGGCGGGGGGCCACACTGAAGCTTTCTTT. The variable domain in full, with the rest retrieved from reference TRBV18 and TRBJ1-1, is NAGVMQNPRHLVRRRGQEARLRCSPMKGHSHVYWYRQLPEEGLKFMVYLQKENIIDESGMPKERFSAEFPKEGPSILRIQQVVRGDSAAYFCASSPSAGGHTEAFFGQGTRLTVV.

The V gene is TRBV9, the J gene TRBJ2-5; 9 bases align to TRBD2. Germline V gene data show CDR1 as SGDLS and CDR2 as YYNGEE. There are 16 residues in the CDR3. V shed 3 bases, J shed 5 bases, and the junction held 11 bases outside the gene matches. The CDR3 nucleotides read TGTGCCAGCAGCGGGGCCGGGACTAGCTTGTCGGAGACCCAGTACTTC. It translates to CASSGAGTSLSETQYF. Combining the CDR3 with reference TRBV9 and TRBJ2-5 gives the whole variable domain DSGVTQTPKHLITATGQRVTLRCSPRSGDLSVYWYQQSLDQGLQFLIQYYNGEERAKGNILERFSAQQFPDLHSELNLSSLELGDSALYFCASSGAGTSLSETQYFGPGTRLLVL.

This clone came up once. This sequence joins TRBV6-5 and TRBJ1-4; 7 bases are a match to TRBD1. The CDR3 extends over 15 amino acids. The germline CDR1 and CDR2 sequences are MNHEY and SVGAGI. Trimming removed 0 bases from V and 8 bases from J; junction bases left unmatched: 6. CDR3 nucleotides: TGTGCCAGCAGTTACTCTGCAGGGGGAGAAGAAAAACTGTTTTTT. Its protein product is CASSYSAGGEEKLFF.

The CDR3 protein is CASFKGGNQPQHF. In DNA, the CDR3 is TGTGCCAGCTTCAAGGGGGGCAATCAGCCCCAGCATTTT. The chain joins TRBV6-1 to TRBJ1-5; the D gene is possibly TRBD1 (6 bases). Germline V gene sequence: CDR1 MNHNS, CDR2 SASEGT. Between the trimmed V and J ends, which lost 8 bases and 2 bases, there was a span of 10 bases. CDR3 length equals 13 residues.

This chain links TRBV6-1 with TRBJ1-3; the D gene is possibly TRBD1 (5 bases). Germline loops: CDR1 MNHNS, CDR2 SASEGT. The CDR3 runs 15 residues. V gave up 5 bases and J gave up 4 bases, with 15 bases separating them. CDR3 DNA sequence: TGTGCCAGCAGTCCCGGAGGGGAATCCGGAAACACCATATATTTT. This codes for CASSPGGESGNTIYF.

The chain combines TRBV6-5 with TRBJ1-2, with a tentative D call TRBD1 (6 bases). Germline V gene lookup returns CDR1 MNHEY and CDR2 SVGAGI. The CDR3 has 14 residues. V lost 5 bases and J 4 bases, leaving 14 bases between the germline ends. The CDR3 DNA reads TGTGCCAGCAGTGCAACAGGGTGGGCCTATGGCTACACCTTC. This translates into CASSATGWAYGYTF.

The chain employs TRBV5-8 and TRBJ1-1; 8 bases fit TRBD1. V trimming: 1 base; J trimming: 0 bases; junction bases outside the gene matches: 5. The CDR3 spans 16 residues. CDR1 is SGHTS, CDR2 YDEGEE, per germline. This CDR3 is CASSLLPGQVNTEAFF. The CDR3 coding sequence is TGTGCCAGCAGCTTGCTTCCGGGACAGGTGAACACTGAAGCTTTCTTT.

The CDR3 region has the DNA TGTGCCAGCAAAACCGGGACAACCTACAATGAGCAGTTCTTC. Translation gives CASKTGTTYNEQFF. The rearrangement joins TRBV6-5 to TRBJ2-1; D is perhaps TRBD1 (6 bases). V shed 7 bases and J shed 2 bases, with 12 bases lying between them. The CDR3 runs to 14 residues. The germline gives CDR1 MNHEY, CDR2 SVGAGI.

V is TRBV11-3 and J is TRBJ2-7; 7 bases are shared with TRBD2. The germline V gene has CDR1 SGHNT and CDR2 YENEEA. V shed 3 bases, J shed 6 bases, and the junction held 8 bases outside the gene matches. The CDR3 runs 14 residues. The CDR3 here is CASSFTGGGGEQYF. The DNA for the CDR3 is TGTGCCAGCAGCTTCACGGGGGGTGGCGGCGAGCAGTACTTC.

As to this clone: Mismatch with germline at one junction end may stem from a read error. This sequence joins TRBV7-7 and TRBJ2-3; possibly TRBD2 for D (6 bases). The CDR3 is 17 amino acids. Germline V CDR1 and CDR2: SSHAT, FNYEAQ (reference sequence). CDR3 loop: CASSPSFGDLLTDTQYF. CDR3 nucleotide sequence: TGTGCTAGCAGCCCTAGCTTTGGGGACTTGCTCACAGATACGCAGTATTTT.

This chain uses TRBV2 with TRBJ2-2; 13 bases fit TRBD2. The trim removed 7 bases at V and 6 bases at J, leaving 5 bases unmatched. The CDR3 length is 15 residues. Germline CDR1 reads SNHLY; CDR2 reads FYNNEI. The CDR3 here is CASTGTSGTPGELFF. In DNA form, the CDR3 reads TGTGCCAGCACCGGGACTAGCGGGACGCCCGGGGAGCTGTTTTTT.

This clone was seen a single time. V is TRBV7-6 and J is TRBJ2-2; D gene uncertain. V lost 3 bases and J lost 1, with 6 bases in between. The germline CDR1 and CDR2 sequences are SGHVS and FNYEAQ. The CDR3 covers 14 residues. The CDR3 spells CASSLVLNTGELFF. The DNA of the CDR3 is TGTGCCAGCAGCTTGGTATTGAACACCGGGGAGCTGTTTTTT.

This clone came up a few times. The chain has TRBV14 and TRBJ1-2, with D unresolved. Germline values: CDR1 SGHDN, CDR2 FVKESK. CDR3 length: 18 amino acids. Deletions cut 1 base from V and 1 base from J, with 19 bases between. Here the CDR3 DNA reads TGTGCCAGCAGCCAAGTTTTCTACCGCAGGACCTATAACTATGGCTACACCTTC. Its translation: CASSQVFYRRTYNYGYTF.

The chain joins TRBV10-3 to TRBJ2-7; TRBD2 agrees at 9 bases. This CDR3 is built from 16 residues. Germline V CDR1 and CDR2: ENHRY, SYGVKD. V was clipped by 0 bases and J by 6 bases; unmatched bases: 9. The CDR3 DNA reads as TGTGCCATCAGTGAGTCGGGGCTAGCGGGGTCAGGCGAGCAGTACTTC. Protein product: CAISESGLAGSGEQYF.

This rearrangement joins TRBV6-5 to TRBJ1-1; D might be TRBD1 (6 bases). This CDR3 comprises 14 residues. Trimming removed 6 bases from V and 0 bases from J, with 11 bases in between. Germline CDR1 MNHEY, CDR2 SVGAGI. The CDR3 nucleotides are TGTGCCAGCAGCTCAGGGGTAATGAACACTGAAGCTTTCTTT. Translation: CASSSGVMNTEAFF.

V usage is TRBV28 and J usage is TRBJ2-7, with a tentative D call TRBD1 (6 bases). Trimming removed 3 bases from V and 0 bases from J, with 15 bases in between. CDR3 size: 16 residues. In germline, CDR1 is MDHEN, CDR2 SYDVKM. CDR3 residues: CASSLTTGPHSYEQYF. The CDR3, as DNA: TGTGCCAGCAGTTTGACCACAGGGCCCCACTCCTACGAGCAGTACTTC.

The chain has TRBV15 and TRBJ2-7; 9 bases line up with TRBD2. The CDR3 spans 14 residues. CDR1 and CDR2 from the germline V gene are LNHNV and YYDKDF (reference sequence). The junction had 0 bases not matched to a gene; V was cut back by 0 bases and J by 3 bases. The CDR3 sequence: CATSRELAGYEQYF. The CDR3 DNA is TGTGCCACCAGCAGAGAACTAGCGGGCTACGAGCAGTACTTC.

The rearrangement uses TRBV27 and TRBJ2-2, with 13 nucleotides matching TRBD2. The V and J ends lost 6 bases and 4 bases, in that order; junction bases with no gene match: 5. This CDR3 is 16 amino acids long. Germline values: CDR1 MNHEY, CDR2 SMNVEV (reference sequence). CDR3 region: CASSLGLAGLTGELFF. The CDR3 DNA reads TGTGCCAGCAGCCTGGGACTAGCGGGACTCACCGGGGAGCTGTTTTTT.